This TCR beta chain emerged from a study of T cells in localized non-small cell lung cancer. Regarding the study as a whole: With higher T cell density in blood came longer overall survival. In adjacent lung, a median roughly 56 of the top 100 tumor clones were found. Uninvolved adjacent lung had higher T cell clonality than tumor and all other tissues. Heterogeneity stays possible, as sequencing covered only one tumor region.

Sequenced by immunoSEQ multiplex PCR; TCRdb stores in-frame clones only, minus some. Found here are about 12,000 clones, roughly 84% of them singletons; the top ten hold about 26%. With 3 bases removed from V and 2 bases from J, the gap between germline ends came to 5 bases. CDR1 and CDR2 (germline): SNHLY, FYNNEI. The CDR3 covers 13 residues. As for this clone: The target antigen is unknown.

The source material was peripheral blood, sampled before any cancer treatment. The chain recombines TRBV2 with TRBJ1-5, with D tentatively TRBD1 (5 bases). The clonotype comes from a male donor at least 60 years old with stage I squamous cell lung carcinoma. This chain's CDR3 is CASSDRGNQPQHF. For the CDR3, the DNA is TGTGCCAGCAGTGACAGGGGCAATCAGCCCCAGCATTTT.